This T cell receptor (beta chain) was documented in a study of T cells in Graves' hyperthyroidism and ophthalmopathy. Overall study findings and caveats: The model foresaw ophthalmopathy a median roughly 6.5 months prior to onset.

Investigators excluded patients with uncontrolled infection, other autoimmune disease, pregnancy or lactation. Clinicians diagnosed patients from clinical symptoms, serum thyroxine and TRAb, thyroid ultrasound and orbital computed tomography. Over 9 ml of fresh peripheral blood supplied the PBMCs. Template material for amplifying TCR beta CDR3 regions consisted of RNA transcripts. The TCR CDR3 first-round RT-PCR relied on the HTBI primer set. TCRdb re-called the multiplex PCR reads with MiXCR, one entry per CDR3 protein. Here the sample spans 300,000 or so distinct CDR3 sequences, roughly 15% being singletons. As regards this clonotype: Its antigen is unidentified.

The clonotype originates from a man between 25 and 39 years old with Graves' hyperthyroidism. Sample: blood.

The CDR3 bases are TGCGCCAGCAGCCAAGACTCGAGGGTCACCACTGAAGCTTTCTTT. This gives the protein CASSQDSRVTTEAFF. This rearrangement joins TRBV4-1 to TRBJ1-1; unclear D gene. Trimming took off 0 bases at V and 4 bases at J, with 12 bases between the two ends. The germline CDR1 and CDR2 sequences are MGHRA and YSYEKL. This CDR3 is built from 15 residues.